This entry lists 6 T cell receptor beta chains sequenced from one sample in a study of T cells in Graves' hyperthyroidism and ophthalmopathy. From RNA transcripts, TCR beta CDR3 regions were amplified. An initial round of RT-PCR targeting the TCR CDR3 relied on the HTBI primer set. TCRdb redid the calling of the multiplex PCR reads with MiXCR, one entry per CDR3 protein. The table shows about 420,000 distinct CDR3 sequences, with about 15% occurring only once. The sequencing input was blood. The source is a woman younger than 30 with Graves' hyperthyroidism.

The chain couples TRBV20-1 to TRBJ2-2, with TRBD2 matching over 10 bases. V lost 6 bases and J lost 6; bases outside the gene matches: 7. Germline V gene lookup returns CDR1 DFQATT and CDR2 SNEGSKA (reference sequence). The CDR3 has 14 residues. This chain's CDR3 is CSAPLAGVAGELFF. CDR3 DNA: TGCAGTGCGCCCCTAGCGGGAGTTGCCGGGGAGCTGTTTTTT.

The V and J genes are TRBV10-2 and TRBJ2-5; 11 bases fit TRBD2. V lost 3 bases to trimming and J lost 5 bases; unmatched junction nucleotides: 5. This CDR3 is built from 15 residues. CDR1 is WSHSY, CDR2 SAAADI, per germline. The CDR3 loop reads CASSERASGRETQYF. The CDR3 DNA is TGCGCCAGCAGTGAACGGGCTAGCGGGAGGGAGACCCAGTACTTC.

This clonotype was observed at least ten times. The CDR3 sequence is CASSPPGQGYNEQFF. The CDR3 coding sequence is TGTGCCAGCAGCCCACCGGGACAGGGTTACAATGAGCAGTTCTTC. The rearrangement links TRBV11-3 to TRBJ2-1, with 9 bases that match TRBD1. Germline trimming cut 5 bases from V and 4 bases from J; bases unmatched to any gene: 6. The CDR3 loop spans 15 amino acids. From germline, CDR1 is SGHNT and CDR2 YENEEA.

The rearrangement uses TRBV24-1 and TRBJ1-2; 7 bases fit TRBD1. The CDR3 consists of 14 residues. Germline values: CDR1 KGHDR, CDR2 SFDVKD. V shed 9 bases, J shed 0 bases, and the junction held 6 bases outside the gene matches. The CDR3 sequence is CATQGTVPNYGYTF. The CDR3 DNA follows: TGTGCCACCCAAGGGACAGTACCTAACTATGGCTACACCTTC.

The chain couples TRBV7-9 to TRBJ2-7, with TRBD2 matching 7 bases. Germline CDR1 is SEHNR and CDR2 is FQNEAQ (reference sequence). With 8 bases clipped from V and 4 bases from J, the junction kept 11 bases outside the gene matches. The CDR3 is 14 amino acids. CDR3 bases: TGTGCCAGCGGGACGAGCGGGATACGATACGAGCAGTACTTC. Its protein is CASGTSGIRYEQYF.

The CDR3 DNA is TGTGCCAGCAGCACAGACGGTACTGAAGCTTTCTTT. As protein: CASSTDGTEAFF. This sequence joins TRBV28 and TRBJ1-1; D unresolved. CDR1 is MDHEN and CDR2 is SYDVKM in the germline V gene. The CDR3 is 12 amino acids. The ends were cut back, 6 bases at V and 5 bases at J, with 10 bases in the middle.